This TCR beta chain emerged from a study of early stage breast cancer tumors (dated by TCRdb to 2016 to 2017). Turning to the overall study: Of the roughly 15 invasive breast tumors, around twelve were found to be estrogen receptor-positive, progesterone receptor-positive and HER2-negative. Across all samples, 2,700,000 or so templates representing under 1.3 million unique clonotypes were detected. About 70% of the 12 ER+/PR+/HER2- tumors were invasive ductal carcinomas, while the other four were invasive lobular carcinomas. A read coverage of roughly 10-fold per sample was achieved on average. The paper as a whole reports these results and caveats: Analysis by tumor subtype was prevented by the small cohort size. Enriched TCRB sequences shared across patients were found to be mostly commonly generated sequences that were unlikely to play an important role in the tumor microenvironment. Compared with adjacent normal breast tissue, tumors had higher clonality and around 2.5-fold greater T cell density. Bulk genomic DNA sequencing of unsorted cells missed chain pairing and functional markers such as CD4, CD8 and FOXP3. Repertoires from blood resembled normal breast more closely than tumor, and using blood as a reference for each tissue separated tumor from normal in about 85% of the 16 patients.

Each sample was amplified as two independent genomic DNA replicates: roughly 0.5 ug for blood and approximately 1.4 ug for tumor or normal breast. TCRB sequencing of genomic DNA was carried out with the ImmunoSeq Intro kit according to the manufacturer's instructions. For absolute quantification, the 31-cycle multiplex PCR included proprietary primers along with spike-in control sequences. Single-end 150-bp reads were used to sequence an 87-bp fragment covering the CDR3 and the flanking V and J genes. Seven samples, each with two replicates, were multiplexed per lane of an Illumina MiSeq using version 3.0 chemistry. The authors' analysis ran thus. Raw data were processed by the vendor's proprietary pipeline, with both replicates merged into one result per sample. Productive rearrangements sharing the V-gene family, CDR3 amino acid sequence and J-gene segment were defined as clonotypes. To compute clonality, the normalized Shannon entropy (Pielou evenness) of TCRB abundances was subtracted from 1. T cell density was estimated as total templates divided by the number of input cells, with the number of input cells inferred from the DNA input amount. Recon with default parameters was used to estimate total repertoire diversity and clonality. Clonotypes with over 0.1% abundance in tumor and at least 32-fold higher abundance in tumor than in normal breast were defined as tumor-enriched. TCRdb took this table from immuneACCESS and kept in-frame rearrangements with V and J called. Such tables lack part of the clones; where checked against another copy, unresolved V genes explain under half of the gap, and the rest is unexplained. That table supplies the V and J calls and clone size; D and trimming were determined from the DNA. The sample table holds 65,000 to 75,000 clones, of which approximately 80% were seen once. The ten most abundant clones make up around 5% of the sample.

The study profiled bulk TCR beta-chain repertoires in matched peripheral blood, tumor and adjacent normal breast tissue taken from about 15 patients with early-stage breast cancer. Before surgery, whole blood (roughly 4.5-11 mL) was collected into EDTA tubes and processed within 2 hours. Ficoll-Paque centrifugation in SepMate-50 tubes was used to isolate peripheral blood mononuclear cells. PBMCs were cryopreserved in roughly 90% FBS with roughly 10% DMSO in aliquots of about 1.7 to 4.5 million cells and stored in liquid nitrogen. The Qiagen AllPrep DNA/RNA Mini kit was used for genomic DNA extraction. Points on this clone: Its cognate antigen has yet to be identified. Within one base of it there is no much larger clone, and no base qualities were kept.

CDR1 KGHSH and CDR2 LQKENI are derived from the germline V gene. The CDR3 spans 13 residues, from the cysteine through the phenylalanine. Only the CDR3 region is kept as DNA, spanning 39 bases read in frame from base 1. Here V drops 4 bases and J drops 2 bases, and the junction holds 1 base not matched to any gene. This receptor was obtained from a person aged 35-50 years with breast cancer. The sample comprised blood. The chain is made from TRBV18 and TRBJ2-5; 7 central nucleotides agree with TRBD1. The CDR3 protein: CASSRGQQETQYF. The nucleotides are TGTGCCAGCTCACGGGGACAGCAAGAGACCCAGTACTTC.